Presented here are 32 T cell receptor beta chains from one specimen sequenced in a study of shared clonotypes between healthy human individuals. Generated by immunoSEQ multiplex PCR, the TCRdb table keeps only in-frame clones and is missing some. The sample lists roughly 2.2 million clones, about nine tenths seen once, with about 0.41% in the top ten. Input material: naive CD4+ T cells from PBMCs. The subset denotes: CD45RA+ positively selected. The origin of the receptors is a man between 18 and 29 years old in good health. Some clones in this sample may be carry-over from other donors' samples.

Written as DNA, the CDR3 is TGTGCCAGCAGTCCTTCGGACAGACTTCTCAAGAAAACGCTGTTTTTT. As protein: CASSPSDRLLKKTLFF. The chain uses TRBV28 and TRBJ1-4; a possible D gene is TRBD1 (6 bases). Germline V gene sequence: CDR1 MDHEN, CDR2 SYDVKM. The V gene lost 5 bases and the J gene lost 14 bases, with 27 bases spanning the gap. This CDR3 contains 16 residues. Complete variable domain (other parts from reference TRBV28 and TRBJ1-4): DVKVTQSSRYLVKRTGEKVFLECVQDMDHENMFWYRQDPGLGLRLIYFSYDVKMKEKGDIPEGYSVSREKKERFSLILESASTNQTSMYLCASSPSDRLLKKTLFFGSGTQLSVL.

The rearrangement joins TRBV15 to TRBJ2-7; no definite D call. This CDR3 comprises 12 residues. Trimming shortened V by 7 bases and J by 4 bases, and 11 bases separated the two germline ends. Germline V gene data show CDR1 as LNHNV and CDR2 as YYDKDF (reference sequence). DNA for the CDR3: TGTGCCACCACCCCGACCGATTACGAGCAGTACTTC. Translating gives CATTPTDYEQYF.

Comment on this clone: Other DNA sequences in this sample translate to the same CDR3. CDR3 loop: CASSAGLAGGQETQYF. The CDR3 nucleotides are TGTGCCAGCAGCGCCGGACTAGCGGGAGGACAAGAGACCCAGTACTTC. The gene calls are TRBV7-2 and TRBJ2-5; 14 bases match TRBD2. The CDR3 spans 16 residues. The germline gives CDR1 SGHTA, CDR2 FQGNSA. V lost 5 bases and J lost 2; bases outside the gene matches: 4.

This clone appeared once. The chain couples TRBV7-3 to TRBJ2-2; D unclear. Trimming left V 1 base short and J 2 bases short, with 17 bases between. Germline values: CDR1 SGHTA, CDR2 FQGTGA. The CDR3 consists of 18 residues. CDR3: CASSLRAATRFNTGELFF. The DNA of the CDR3 is TGTGCCAGCAGCTTAAGGGCCGCCACCCGATTTAACACCGGGGAGCTGTTTTTT. Drawing the rest from reference TRBV7-3 and TRBJ2-2, the complete variable domain is GAGVSQTPSNKVTEKGKYVELRCDPISGHTALYWYRQSLGQGPEFLIYFQGTGAADDSGLPNDRFFAVRPEGSVSTLKIQRTERGDSAVYLCASSLRAATRFNTGELFFGEGSRLTVL.

This chain uses TRBV6-1 with TRBJ1-2, with D possibly matching TRBD1 (6 bases). The germline CDR1 and CDR2 sequences are MNHNS and SASEGT. Trimming stripped 1 base from V and 5 bases from J, with 14 bases between. CDR3 length: 15 residues. CDR3 loop: CASSEGGGLSYGYTF. The CDR3 DNA is TGTGCCAGCAGTGAAGGGGGGGGCTTGAGTTATGGCTACACCTTC.

The V gene is TRBV7-3, the J gene TRBJ2-2; D gene unclear. The length of the CDR3 is 15 residues. Germline V gives CDR1 SGHTA, CDR2 FQGTGA. Trimming took 5 bases from V and 2 from J, leaving 12 bases between them. The CDR3 DNA follows: TGTGCCAGCAGCCCCGGACGCTCCAACACCGGGGAGCTGTTTTTT. It yields the protein CASSPGRSNTGELFF.

This clone has a single count. Other nucleotide sequences in the sample specify the same CDR3. The chain combines TRBV5-1 with TRBJ1-4; D unclear. The CDR3 contains 14 residues. The V and J ends lost 2 bases and 8 bases respectively, with 13 bases between them. Germline V gives CDR1 SGHRS, CDR2 YFSETQ. The CDR3 protein is CASSFDRAGEKLFF. The CDR3 DNA is TGCGCCAGCAGCTTCGATAGGGCGGGAGAAAAACTGTTTTTT. The entire variable domain, with the rest obtained from reference TRBV5-1 and TRBJ1-4, is as follows: KAGVTQTPRYLIKTRGQQVTLSCSPISGHRSVSWYQQTPGQGLQFLFEYFSETQRNKGNFPGRFSGRQFSNSRSEMNVSTLELGDSALYLCASSFDRAGEKLFFGSGTQLSVL.

J is TRBJ2-2 and V is TRBV4-3, with D perhaps assigned TRBD1 or TRBD2 (5 bases each). The CDR3 totals 16 residues. CDR1 and CDR2 (germline): LGHNA, YSLEER. Trimming removed 1 base from V and 6 bases from J, with 15 bases in between. In nucleotides, the CDR3 is TGCGCCAGCAGCCAAGCGGGGACCCCCCTTTCCGGGGAGCTGTTTTTT. This translates into CASSQAGTPLSGELFF.

The chain carries TRBV7-9 and TRBJ2-7; unclear D gene. With 4 bases removed from V and 6 bases from J, the gap between germline ends came to 16 bases. Germline V gene lookup returns CDR1 SEHNR and CDR2 FQNEAQ (reference sequence). This CDR3 comprises 14 residues. The CDR3 DNA reads TGTGCCAGCAGCTCCCTAAAGAGGATATCCGAGCAGTACTTC. Encoded protein: CASSSLKRISEQYF.

This chain uses TRBV19 with TRBJ1-1; TRBD1 matches 10 bases. Trimming at V came to 9 bases and at J to 5 bases, leaving 9 bases not matched to a gene. The length of the CDR3 is 14 residues. Germline V CDR1 and CDR2: LNHDA, SQIVND (reference sequence). CDR3 loop: CASADRGRSTEAFF. DNA for the CDR3: TGTGCCAGCGCCGACAGGGGGCGAAGTACTGAAGCTTTCTTT. Filled out from reference TRBV19 and TRBJ1-1, the complete variable domain reads DGGITQSPKYLFRKEGQNVTLSCEQNLNHDAMYWYRQDPGQGLRLIYYSQIVNDFQKGDIAEGYSVSREKKESFPLTVTSAQKNPTAFYLCASADRGRSTEAFFGQGTRLTVV.

About this clone: The same CDR3 arises from other DNA sequences in this sample as well. This chain uses TRBV28 with TRBJ2-3; the match to TRBD2 covers 9 bases. Germline V lookup: CDR1 MDHEN, CDR2 SYDVKM. V dropped 4 bases and J dropped 2; count of bases not matched to a gene: 1. The CDR3 runs 14 residues. CDR3 sequence (DNA): TGTGCCAGCAGTTCTAGCGGGGACACAGATACGCAGTATTTT. Translated, it gives CASSSSGDTDTQYF.

The chain carries TRBV6-1 and TRBJ1-4, with a tentative D call TRBD1 (5 bases). Trimming stripped 6 bases from V and 8 bases from J, with 16 bases between. The germline gives CDR1 MNHNS, CDR2 SASEGT. This CDR3 region has 14 residues. The CDR3 DNA reads as TGTGCCAGCAGCACGTCAGGGATAGGGGAAAAACTGTTTTTT. It encodes CASSTSGIGEKLFF.

This clone is a singleton in its sample. This chain links TRBV4-2 with TRBJ2-1; 13 bases match TRBD2. The trim removed 1 base at V and 7 bases at J, leaving 7 bases unmatched. Germline assignment: CDR1 LGHNA and CDR2 YNFKEQ. The CDR3 is 17 amino acids. CDR3 sequence reads: CASSQAGLAGVENEQFF. The DNA for the CDR3 is TGTGCCAGCAGCCAAGCAGGACTAGCGGGAGTTGAAAATGAGCAGTTCTTC.

The rearrangement uses TRBV30 and TRBJ1-4; 7 bases are a match to TRBD1. CDR1 is GTSNPN and CDR2 is SVGIG in the germline V gene (reference sequence). The CDR3 has 13 residues. V gave up 5 bases and J gave up 4 bases; unmatched junction bases: 4. The CDR3 reads CAWARQGNEKLFF. In DNA form, the CDR3 reads TGTGCCTGGGCCAGACAGGGTAATGAAAAACTGTTTTTT.

This sequence joins TRBV30 and TRBJ2-7; D ambiguous. Trimming left V 2 bases short and J 4 bases short, with 9 bases between. Per germline, CDR1 GTSNPN and CDR2 SVGIG (reference sequence). The CDR3 is 12 amino acids. The CDR3 is CAWSISWYEQYF. The DNA of the CDR3 is TGTGCCTGGAGTATTAGTTGGTACGAGCAGTACTTC. Full variable domain (rest looked up from reference TRBV30 and TRBJ2-7): SQTIHQWPATLVQPVGSPLSLECTVEGTSNPNLYWYRQAAGRGLQLLFYSVGIGQISSEVPQNLSASRPQDRQFILSSKKLLLSDSGFYLCAWSISWYEQYFGPGTRLTVT.

The gene calls are TRBV5-1 and TRBJ2-2, with 10 bases fitting TRBD2. Losses at the gene ends were 2 bases for V and 6 bases for J; bases not matched to a gene: 7. Per the germline V gene, CDR1 is SGHRS and CDR2 is YFSETQ. CDR3 size: 16 residues. The CDR3 DNA reads TGCGCCAGCAGCTTCCTAGCGGGAGATCCGGCCGGGGAGCTGTTTTTT. Residues: CASSFLAGDPAGELFF.

V and J are TRBV21-1 and TRBJ2-7; the table names TRBD2, a call not compared with the DNA. TRBV21-1 is recorded as a pseudogene. This CDR3 region has 17 residues. CDR3 loop: CASISSGLAGVYYEQYF. In DNA, the CDR3 is TGTGCCAGCATTTCTTCCGGACTAGCGGGAGTCTACTACGAGCAGTACTTC.

This rearrangement joins TRBV2 to TRBJ2-2, with 9 bases that match TRBD1. J lost 5 bases, V lost 7 bases, and 8 bases had no gene match. The CDR3 sequence is 15 residues long. CDR1 is SNHLY, CDR2 FYNNEI, per germline. CDR3 loop: CASNNRGRRTGELFF. The CDR3 DNA reads TGTGCCAGCAACAACAGGGGGCGGAGGACCGGGGAGCTGTTTTTT.

The gene calls are TRBV14 and TRBJ2-1; 7 bases fit TRBD2. Trimming took 3 bases from V and 13 from J; bases not matched to a gene: 6. CDR1 and CDR2 from the germline V gene are SGHDN and FVKESK. There are 12 residues in the CDR3. CDR3 residues: CASSQGGTTQFF. The CDR3 region has the DNA TGTGCCAGCAGCCAGGGGGGGACTACTCAGTTCTTC.

The chain is built from TRBV5-1 and TRBJ2-1; 7 positions match TRBD2. V was clipped by 0 bases and J by 7 bases; unmatched bases: 7. The germline gives CDR1 SGHRS, CDR2 YFSETQ. This CDR3 region has 15 residues. The CDR3 here is CASSLVPSGRNEQFF. The DNA for the CDR3 is TGCGCCAGCAGCTTGGTACCTAGCGGTAGGAATGAGCAGTTCTTC.

This chain uses TRBV2 with TRBJ2-7; D unclear. Trimming took off 6 bases at V and 5 bases at J, with 11 bases between the two ends. Germline values: CDR1 SNHLY, CDR2 FYNNEI. The CDR3 loop spans 12 amino acids. CDR3 DNA sequence: TGTGCCAGCAGATTTAATTCTGACGAGCAGTACTTC. It is translated as CASRFNSDEQYF.

This chain joins TRBV28 and TRBJ2-7; D not resolved. Trimming took off 5 bases at V and 2 bases at J, with 10 bases between the two ends. The CDR3 sequence is 13 residues long. Germline V CDR1 and CDR2: MDHEN, SYDVKM. CDR3 residues: CASSRPRTYEQYF. As DNA, the CDR3 is TGTGCCAGCAGTCGCCCTCGGACCTACGAGCAGTACTTC.

This chain joins TRBV28 and TRBJ2-7; tentatively, D is TRBD2 (6 bases). The V gene's germline CDR1 is MDHEN and CDR2 SYDVKM. V dropped 10 bases and J dropped 1 base, with 11 bases sitting between them. This CDR3 contains 12 residues. Written as DNA, the CDR3 is TGTGCCACCGCGGGAAGATCCTACGAGCAGTACTTC. Encoded protein: CATAGRSYEQYF.

The chain employs TRBV5-8 and TRBJ2-2; possible D gene TRBD2, 6 bases. Germline V gene sequence: CDR1 SGHTS, CDR2 YDEGEE. The CDR3 contains 15 residues. With 0 bases removed from V and 5 bases from J, the gap between germline ends came to 11 bases. The CDR3 sequence is CASSLGGRKTGELFF. CDR3 in DNA: TGTGCCAGCAGCTTGGGAGGGAGGAAAACCGGGGAGCTGTTTTTT.

This clone was seen a handful of times. V gene TRBV29-1 combines with J gene TRBJ1-1, with D hard to call. The germline V gene encodes CDR1 SQVTM and CDR2 ANQGSEA. CDR3 length: 12 amino acids. V was shortened by 5 bases and J by 1 base, with 8 bases between the two germline ends. The CDR3 DNA reads as TGCAGCGTTAACACGGCGAACACTGAAGCTTTCTTT. Its translation: CSVNTANTEAFF.

The genes are TRBV6-1 and TRBJ2-7; D is tentatively TRBD1 or TRBD2 (5 bases each). The CDR3 consists of 14 residues. The V end lost 0 bases, the J end lost 12 bases, and 18 bases lay between the germline ends. Germline-derived CDR1 and CDR2 are MNHNS and SASEGT. CDR3 protein: CASSEAGGTRASYF. CDR3 DNA: TGTGCCAGCAGTGAAGCTGGGGGAACTCGAGCCTCGTACTTC.

The chain carries TRBV4-3 and TRBJ2-2; no definite D call. CDR3 length equals 14 residues. Trimming removed 1 base at V and 7 bases at J, with 10 bases between. The germline gives CDR1 LGHNA, CDR2 YSLEER. The CDR3 nucleotides read TGCGCCAGCAGCCAAGCTCTCTTAGGCGGGGAGCTGTTTTTT. This sequence encodes CASSQALLGGELFF.

V and J are TRBV7-3 and TRBJ2-1; D possibly corresponds to TRBD2 (6 bases). This CDR3 has 11 amino acids. Trimming shortened V by 5 bases and J by 15 bases, and 14 bases separated the two germline ends. Germline-derived CDR1 and CDR2 are SGHTA and FQGTGA. CDR3 sequence: CASSPGRGWFF. Here the CDR3 DNA reads TGTGCCAGCAGCCCGGGGCGGGGATGGTTCTTC.

V is TRBV6-5 and J is TRBJ2-3, with D perhaps TRBD1 (6 bases). V was shortened by 7 bases and J by 4 bases, with 12 bases between the two germline ends. The CDR3 extends over 13 amino acids. The germline V gene encodes CDR1 MNHEY and CDR2 SVGAGI. The CDR3 protein is CASTKGVADTQYF. The DNA of the CDR3 is TGTGCCAGCACTAAGGGGGTCGCAGATACGCAGTATTTT.

This chain joins TRBV9 and TRBJ2-5; TRBD1 might be the D (6 bases). The CDR3 consists of 15 residues. CDR1 SGDLS and CDR2 YYNGEE come from the germline V gene. Trimming pared 0 bases from V and 2 bases from J, leaving 11 bases between. The CDR3 reads CASSVDRVTQETQYF. CDR3 bases: TGTGCCAGCAGCGTAGACAGGGTTACACAAGAGACCCAGTACTTC.

This chain links TRBV2 with TRBJ1-5, with D possibly being TRBD1 (6 bases). CDR1 is SNHLY and CDR2 is FYNNEI in the germline V gene. The CDR3 has 15 amino acids. The V end was cut by 7 bases, the J end by 5 bases, with 18 bases between. CDR3 residues: CASKGGVQDHQPQHF. CDR3 nucleotides: TGTGCCAGCAAGGGGGGGGTTCAGGACCATCAGCCCCAGCATTTT.

This clone was detected only a few times. The gene calls are TRBV30 and TRBJ1-2; TRBD1 might be the D (5 bases). The CDR3 loop spans 14 amino acids. CDR1 and CDR2 from the germline V gene are GTSNPN and SVGIG (reference sequence). V was cut by 2 bases and J by 0 bases, with 10 bases left in between. CDR3 sequence (DNA): TGTGCCTGGAGTCTGGGGGTACCTAACTATGGCTACACCTTC. Its translation is CAWSLGVPNYGYTF.